This TCR beta chain was captured in a study of OX40 agonist ivuxolimab in advanced cancers. Repertoires were generated with immunoSEQ multiplex PCR, while TCRdb's copy carries only in-frame clones and drops some. In the table there are 60,000 to 80,000 clones, around four fifths of which are singletons. Trimming pared 0 bases from V and 2 bases from J, leaving 7 bases between. This CDR3 contains 14 residues. Germline V lookup: CDR1 SGDLS, CDR2 YYNGEE. The receptor was derived from an adult with an advanced solid tumor such as melanoma, head and neck, liver or kidney cancer. V is TRBV9 and J is TRBJ2-3; tentatively, D is TRBD1 (5 bases). The sequenced sample was CD4+ or CD8+ T cells sorted from blood, obtained in a trial of the OX40 agonist ivuxolimab. CDR3: CASSVGGYTDTQYF. The CDR3 DNA reads TGTGCCAGCAGCGTAGGGGGCTACACAGATACGCAGTATTTT.